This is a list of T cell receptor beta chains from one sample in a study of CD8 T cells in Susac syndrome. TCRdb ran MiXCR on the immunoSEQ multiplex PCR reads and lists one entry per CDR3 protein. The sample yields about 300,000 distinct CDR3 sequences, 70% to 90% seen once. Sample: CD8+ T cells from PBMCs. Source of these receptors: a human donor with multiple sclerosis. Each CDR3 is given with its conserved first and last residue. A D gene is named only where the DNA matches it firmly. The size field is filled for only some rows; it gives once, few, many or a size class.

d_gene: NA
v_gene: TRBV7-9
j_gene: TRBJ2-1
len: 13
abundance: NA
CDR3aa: CASSHLSANEQFF
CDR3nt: TGTGCCAGCAGCCATCTTAGCGCCAATGAGCAGTTCTTC

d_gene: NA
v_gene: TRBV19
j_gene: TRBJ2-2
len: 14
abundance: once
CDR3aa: CATPSRRYTGELFF
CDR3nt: TGTGCCACCCCATCACGACGGTACACCGGGGAGCTGTTTTTT

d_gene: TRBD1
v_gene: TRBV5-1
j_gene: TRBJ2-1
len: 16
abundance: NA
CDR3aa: CASSLAGTGGGGEQFF
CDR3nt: TGCGCCAGCAGCTTGGCTGGGACAGGGGGGGGCGGTGAGCAGTTCTTC

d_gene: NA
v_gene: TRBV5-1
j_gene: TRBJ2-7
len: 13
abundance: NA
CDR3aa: CASNRGGEYEQYF
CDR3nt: TGCGCCAGCAACCGAGGAGGGGAATACGAGCAGTACTTC

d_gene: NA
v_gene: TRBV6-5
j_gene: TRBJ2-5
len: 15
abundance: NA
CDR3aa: CASSYSHGAAETQYF
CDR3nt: TGTGCCAGCAGTTACTCCCATGGTGCTGCCGAGACCCAGTACTTC

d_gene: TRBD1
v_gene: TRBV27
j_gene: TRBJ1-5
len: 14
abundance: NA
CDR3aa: CASSFRQGGQPQHF
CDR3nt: TGTGCCAGCAGTTTCCGACAGGGTGGTCAGCCCCAGCATTTT

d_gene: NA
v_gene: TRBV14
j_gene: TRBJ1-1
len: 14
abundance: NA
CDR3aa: CASSQGPGKTEAFF
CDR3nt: TGTGCCAGCAGCCAAGGGCCGGGGAAAACTGAAGCTTTCTTT

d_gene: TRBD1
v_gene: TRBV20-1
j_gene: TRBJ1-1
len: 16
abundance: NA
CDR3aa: CSARPQGTGMNTEAFF
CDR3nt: TGCAGTGCTAGACCCCAGGGGACAGGCATGAACACTGAAGCTTTCTTT

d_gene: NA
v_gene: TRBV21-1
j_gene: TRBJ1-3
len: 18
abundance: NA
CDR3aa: CASSAGGGEIHSGNTIYF
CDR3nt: TGTGCCAGCAGCGCCGGGGGCGGGGAGATTCACTCTGGAAACACCATATATTTT

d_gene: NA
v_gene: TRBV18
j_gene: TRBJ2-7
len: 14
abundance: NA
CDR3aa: CASSPGGTAYEQYF
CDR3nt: TGTGCCAGCTCACCAGGCGGGACTGCCTACGAGCAGTACTTC